This T cell receptor beta chain came from a study of tumor-infiltrating lymphocytes in primary liver carcinoma. CDR1 MNHEY and CDR2 SVGAGI come from the germline V gene. V was clipped by 0 bases and J by 0 bases, with 7 bases between them. The CDR3 consists of 15 residues. From around 500 ng of total RNA, TCR beta-specific cDNA was reverse-transcribed using a constant-region primer. Three rounds of nested multiplex PCR with slightly modified ARM-PCR produced TCR beta libraries. The opening two PCR rounds, roughly 11 cycles each, paired TRBV1-TRBV30 forward primers with a C-beta reverse primer. TCRdb ran MiXCR on the multiplex PCR reads and lists one entry per CDR3 protein. The sample records about 110,000 distinct CDR3 sequences, around 60% being singletons. Comments on this clonotype: A much larger clone sits a single nucleotide away, making a read error possible.

From unsorted bulk tissue weighing about 20-32 mg, DNA and RNA were co-extracted. The rearrangement joins TRBV6-5 to TRBJ2-3; D is ambiguous. This sequence was found in a woman aged 60-70 years with primary liver carcinoma and hepatitis B virus infection. Sequencing was performed on liver tumor tissue from sampling region 1. The sample's subset: tumor region T1, superior pole. For the CDR3, the DNA is TGTGCCAGCAGTTACTCCAACTCCAGCACAGATACGCAGTATTTT. Amino acids: CASSYSNSSTDTQYF.